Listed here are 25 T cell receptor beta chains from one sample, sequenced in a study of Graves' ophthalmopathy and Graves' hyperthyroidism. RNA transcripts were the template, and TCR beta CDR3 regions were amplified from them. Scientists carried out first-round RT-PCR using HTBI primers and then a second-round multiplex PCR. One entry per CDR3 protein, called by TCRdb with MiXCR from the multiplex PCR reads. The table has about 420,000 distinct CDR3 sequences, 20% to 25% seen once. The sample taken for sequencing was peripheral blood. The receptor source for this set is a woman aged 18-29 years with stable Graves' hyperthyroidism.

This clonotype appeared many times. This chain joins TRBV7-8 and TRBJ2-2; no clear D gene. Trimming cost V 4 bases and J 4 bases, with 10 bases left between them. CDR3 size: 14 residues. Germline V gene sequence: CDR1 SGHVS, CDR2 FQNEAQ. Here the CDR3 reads CASSSGSATGELFF. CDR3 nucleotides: TGTGCCAGCAGCTCCGGGTCGGCCACCGGGGAGCTGTTTTTT.

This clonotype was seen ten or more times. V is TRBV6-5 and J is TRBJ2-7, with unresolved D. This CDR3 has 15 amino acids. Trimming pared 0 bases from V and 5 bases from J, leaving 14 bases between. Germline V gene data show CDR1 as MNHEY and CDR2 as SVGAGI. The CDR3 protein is CASSYSLSARDEQYF. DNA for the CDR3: TGTGCCAGCAGTTACTCCTTGAGTGCTAGGGACGAGCAGTACTTC.

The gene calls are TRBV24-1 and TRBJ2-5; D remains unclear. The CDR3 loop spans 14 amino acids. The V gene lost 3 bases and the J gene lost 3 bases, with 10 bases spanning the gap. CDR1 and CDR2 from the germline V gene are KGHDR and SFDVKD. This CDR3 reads CATSDRTGKETQYF. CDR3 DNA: TGTGCCACCAGTGATCGGACGGGTAAAGAGACCCAGTACTTC.

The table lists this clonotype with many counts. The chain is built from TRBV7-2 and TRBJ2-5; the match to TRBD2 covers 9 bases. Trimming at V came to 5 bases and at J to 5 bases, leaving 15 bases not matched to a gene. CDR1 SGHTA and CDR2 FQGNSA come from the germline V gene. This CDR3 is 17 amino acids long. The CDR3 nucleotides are TGTGCCAGCAGCCCGGAGGGTAGCGGGGGAGGGTGGGAGACCCAGTACTTC. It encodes CASSPEGSGGGWETQYF.

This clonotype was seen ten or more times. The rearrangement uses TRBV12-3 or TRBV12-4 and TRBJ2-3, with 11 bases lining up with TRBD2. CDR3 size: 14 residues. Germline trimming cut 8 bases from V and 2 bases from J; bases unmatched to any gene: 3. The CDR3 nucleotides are TGTGCCAGCTCGGGACTAGCGGACACAGATACGCAGTATTTT. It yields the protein CASSGLADTDTQYF.

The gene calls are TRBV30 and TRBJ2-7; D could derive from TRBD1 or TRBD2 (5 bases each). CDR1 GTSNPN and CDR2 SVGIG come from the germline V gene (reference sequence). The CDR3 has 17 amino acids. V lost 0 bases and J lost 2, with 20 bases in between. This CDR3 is CAWSVFGPLGRAYEQYF. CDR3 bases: TGTGCCTGGAGTGTTTTTGGGCCACTGGGGCGGGCCTACGAGCAGTACTTC.

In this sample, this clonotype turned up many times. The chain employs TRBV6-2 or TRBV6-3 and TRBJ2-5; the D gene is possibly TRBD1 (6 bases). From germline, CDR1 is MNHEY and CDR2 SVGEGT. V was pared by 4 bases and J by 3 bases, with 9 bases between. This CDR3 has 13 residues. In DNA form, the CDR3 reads TGTGCCAGCAGTTCAGGGGAAAAAGAGACCCAGTACTTC. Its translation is CASSSGEKETQYF.

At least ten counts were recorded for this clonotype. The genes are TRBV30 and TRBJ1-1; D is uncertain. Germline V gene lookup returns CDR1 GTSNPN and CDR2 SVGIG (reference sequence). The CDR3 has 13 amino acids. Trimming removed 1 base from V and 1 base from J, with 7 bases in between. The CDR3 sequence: CAWSANQNTEAFF. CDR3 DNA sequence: TGTGCCTGGAGTGCGAACCAGAACACTGAAGCTTTCTTT.

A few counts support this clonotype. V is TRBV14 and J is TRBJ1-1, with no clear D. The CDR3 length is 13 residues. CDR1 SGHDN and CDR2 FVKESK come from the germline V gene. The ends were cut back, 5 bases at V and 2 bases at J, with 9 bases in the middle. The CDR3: CASSSPGNTEAFF. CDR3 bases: TGTGCCAGCAGCTCCCCGGGTAACACTGAAGCTTTCTTT.

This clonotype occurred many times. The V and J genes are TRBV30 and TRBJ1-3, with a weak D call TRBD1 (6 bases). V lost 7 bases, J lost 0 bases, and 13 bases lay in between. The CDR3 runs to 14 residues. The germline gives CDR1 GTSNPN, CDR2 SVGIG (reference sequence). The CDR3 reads CAYTQGYSGNTIYF. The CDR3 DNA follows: TGTGCCTACACACAGGGCTACTCTGGAAACACCATATATTTT.

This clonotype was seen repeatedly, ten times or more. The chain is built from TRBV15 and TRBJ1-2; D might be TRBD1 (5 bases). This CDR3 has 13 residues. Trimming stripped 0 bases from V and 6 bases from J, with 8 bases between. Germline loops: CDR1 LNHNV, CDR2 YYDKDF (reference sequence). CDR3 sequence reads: CATSRDRVHGYTF. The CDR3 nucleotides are TGTGCCACCAGCAGAGACAGGGTTCATGGCTACACCTTC.

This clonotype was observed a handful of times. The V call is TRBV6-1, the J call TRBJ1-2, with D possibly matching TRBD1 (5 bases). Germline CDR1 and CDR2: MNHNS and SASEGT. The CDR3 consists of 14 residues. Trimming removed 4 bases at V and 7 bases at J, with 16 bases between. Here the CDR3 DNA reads TGTGCCAGCAGTGGGAGTGTGCAGGGAACTGGCTACACCTTC. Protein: CASSGSVQGTGYTF.

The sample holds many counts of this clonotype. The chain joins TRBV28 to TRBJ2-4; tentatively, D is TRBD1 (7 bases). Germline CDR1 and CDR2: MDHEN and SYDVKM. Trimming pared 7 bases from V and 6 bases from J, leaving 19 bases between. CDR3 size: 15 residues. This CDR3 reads CASKRNTGDLNIQYF. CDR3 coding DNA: TGTGCCAGCAAAAGAAACACAGGGGACTTAAACATTCAGTACTTC.

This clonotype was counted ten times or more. CDR3 residues: CASSVLAGDQEQYF. For the CDR3, the DNA is TGTGCCAGCAGTGTTTTAGCGGGAGATCAGGAGCAGTACTTC. The chain carries TRBV2 and TRBJ2-7; 9 bases are a match to TRBD2. The CDR3 runs 14 residues. Germline CDR1 is SNHLY and CDR2 is FYNNEI. V trimming: 4 bases; J trimming: 7 bases; junction bases outside the gene matches: 8.

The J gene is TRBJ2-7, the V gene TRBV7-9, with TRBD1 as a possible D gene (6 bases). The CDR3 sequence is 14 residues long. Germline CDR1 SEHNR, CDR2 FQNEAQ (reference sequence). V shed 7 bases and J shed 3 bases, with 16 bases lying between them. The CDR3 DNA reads TGTGCCAGCACCCCTGACAGGAATATCTACGAGCAGTACTTC. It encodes CASTPDRNIYEQYF.

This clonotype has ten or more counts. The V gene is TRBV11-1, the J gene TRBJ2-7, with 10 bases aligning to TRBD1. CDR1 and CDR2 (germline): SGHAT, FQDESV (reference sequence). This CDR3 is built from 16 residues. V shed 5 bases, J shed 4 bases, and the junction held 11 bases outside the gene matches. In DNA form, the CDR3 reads TGTGCCAGCAGCCTAACCTGGGGACAGGGGAGATACGAGCAGTACTTC. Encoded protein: CASSLTWGQGRYEQYF.

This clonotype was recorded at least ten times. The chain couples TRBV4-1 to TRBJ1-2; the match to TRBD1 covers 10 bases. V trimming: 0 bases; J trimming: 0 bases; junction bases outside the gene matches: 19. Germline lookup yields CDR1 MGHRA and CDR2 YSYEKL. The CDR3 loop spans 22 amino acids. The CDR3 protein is CASSQDIAAGLGQGHPNYGYTF. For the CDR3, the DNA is TGCGCCAGCAGCCAAGATATAGCTGCTGGGCTGGGACAGGGGCACCCTAACTATGGCTACACCTTC.

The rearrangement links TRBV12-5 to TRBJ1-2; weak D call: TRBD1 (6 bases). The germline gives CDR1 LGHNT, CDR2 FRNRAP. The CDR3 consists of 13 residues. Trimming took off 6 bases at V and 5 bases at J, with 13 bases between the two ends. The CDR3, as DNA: TGTGCTAGTGGATTCGGACAGCATTATGGCTACACCTTC. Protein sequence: CASGFGQHYGYTF.

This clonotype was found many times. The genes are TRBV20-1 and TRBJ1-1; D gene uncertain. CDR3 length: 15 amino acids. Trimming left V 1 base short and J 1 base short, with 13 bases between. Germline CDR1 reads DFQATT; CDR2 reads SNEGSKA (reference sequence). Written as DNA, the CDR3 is TGCAGTGCTAGAGGGGCCCTTGGGAGGAACACTGAAGCTTTCTTT. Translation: CSARGALGRNTEAFF.

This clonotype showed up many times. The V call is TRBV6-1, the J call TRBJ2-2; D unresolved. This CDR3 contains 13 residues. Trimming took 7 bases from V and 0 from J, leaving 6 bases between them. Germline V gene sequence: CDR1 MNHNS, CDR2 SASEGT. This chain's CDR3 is CASTDPNTGELFF. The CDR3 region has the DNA TGTGCCAGCACGGATCCGAACACCGGGGAGCTGTTTTTT.

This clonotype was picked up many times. This CDR3 reads CASSLLGQGAPYGYTF. DNA of the CDR3: TGTGCCAGCAGTTTATTGGGACAGGGGGCGCCTTACGGCTACACCTTC. The chain joins TRBV27 to TRBJ1-2; TRBD1 matches at 12 bases. The CDR3 runs 16 residues. Looked up from germline, CDR1 is MNHEY and CDR2 is SMNVEV (reference sequence). V lost 1 base, J lost 8 bases, and 8 bases stayed unmatched.

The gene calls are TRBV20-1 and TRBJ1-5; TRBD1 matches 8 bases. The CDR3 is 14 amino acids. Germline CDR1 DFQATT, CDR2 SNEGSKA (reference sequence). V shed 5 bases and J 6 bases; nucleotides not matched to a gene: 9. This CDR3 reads CSAVYRGNGQPQHF. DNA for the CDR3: TGCAGTGCTGTTTACAGGGGGAATGGTCAGCCCCAGCATTTT.

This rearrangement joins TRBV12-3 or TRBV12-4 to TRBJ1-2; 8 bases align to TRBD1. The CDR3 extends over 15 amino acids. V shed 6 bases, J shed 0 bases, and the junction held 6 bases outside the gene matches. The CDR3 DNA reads TGTGCCAGCAGGGGGACAGGCTGGCCTAACTATGGCTACACCTTC. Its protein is CASRGTGWPNYGYTF.

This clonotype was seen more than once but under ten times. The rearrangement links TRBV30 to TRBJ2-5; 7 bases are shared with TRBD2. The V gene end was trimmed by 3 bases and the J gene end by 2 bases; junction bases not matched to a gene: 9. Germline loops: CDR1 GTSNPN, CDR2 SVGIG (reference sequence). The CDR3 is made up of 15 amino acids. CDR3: CAWSWSGGRQETQYF. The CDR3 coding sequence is TGTGCCTGGAGCTGGTCGGGCGGGAGACAAGAGACCCAGTACTTC.

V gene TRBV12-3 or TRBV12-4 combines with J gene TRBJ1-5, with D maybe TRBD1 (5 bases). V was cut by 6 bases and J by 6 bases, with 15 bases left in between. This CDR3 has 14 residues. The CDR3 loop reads CASSSLGRAQPQHF. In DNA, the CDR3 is TGTGCCAGCAGCTCCCTCGGCAGGGCTCAGCCCCAGCATTTT.